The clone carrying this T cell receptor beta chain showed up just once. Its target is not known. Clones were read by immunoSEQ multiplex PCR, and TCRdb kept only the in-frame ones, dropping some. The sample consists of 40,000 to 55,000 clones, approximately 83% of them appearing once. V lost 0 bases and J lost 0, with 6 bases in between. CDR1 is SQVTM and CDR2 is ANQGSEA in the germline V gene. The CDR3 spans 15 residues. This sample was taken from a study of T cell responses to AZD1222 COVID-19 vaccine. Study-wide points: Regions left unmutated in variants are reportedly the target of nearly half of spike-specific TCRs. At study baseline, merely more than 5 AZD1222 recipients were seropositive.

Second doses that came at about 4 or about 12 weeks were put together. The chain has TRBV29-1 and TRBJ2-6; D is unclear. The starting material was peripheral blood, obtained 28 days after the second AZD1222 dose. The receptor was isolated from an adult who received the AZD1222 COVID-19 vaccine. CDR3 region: CSVEDGSSGANVLTF. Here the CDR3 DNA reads TGCAGCGTTGAAGACGGAAGCTCTGGGGCCAACGTCCTGACTTTC.